The 11 T cell receptor beta chains in this list originate from one sample, sequenced in a study of T cell changes during pregnancy in multiple sclerosis. Some clones are missing from TCRdb's copy, which holds only in-frame ones; the method was immunoSEQ multiplex PCR. The sample includes tens of thousands of clones, under 95% of them seen just once. This specimen was CD4+ T cells from peripheral blood mononuclear cells, taken in the third trimester of pregnancy. Receptors originate from a female donor with multiple sclerosis, enrolled in a pregnancy study.

V usage is TRBV2 and J usage is TRBJ2-3; 10 bases line up with TRBD1. CDR1 and CDR2 from the germline V gene are SNHLY and FYNNEI. V gave up 5 bases and J gave up 7 bases; unmatched junction bases: 6. The CDR3 extends over 14 amino acids. CDR3 protein: CASSPRQGANTQYF. The CDR3 coding sequence is TGTGCCAGCAGTCCCCGACAGGGGGCAAATACGCAGTATTTT. The full variable domain, completed using reference TRBV2 and TRBJ2-3, is EPEVTQTPSHQVTQMGQEVILRCVPISNHLYFYWYRQILGQKVEFLVSFYNNEISEKSEIFDDQFSVERPDGSNFTLKIRSTKLEDSAMYFCASSPRQGANTQYFGPGTRLTVL.

V usage is TRBV7-6 and J usage is TRBJ1-1; weak D call: TRBD1 (5 bases). Germline CDR1 and CDR2: SGHVS and FNYEAQ. Trimming cost V 2 bases and J 1 base, with 11 bases left between them. The CDR3 consists of 15 residues. CDR3 coding DNA: TGTGCCAGCAGCTTAATAAGAGGACAGAACACTGAAGCTTTCTTT. Amino acids: CASSLIRGQNTEAFF.

V usage is TRBV15 and J usage is TRBJ2-7, with 14 bases identical to TRBD2. V shed 1 base, J shed 6 bases, and the junction held 8 bases outside the gene matches. CDR3 length equals 17 residues. Germline-derived CDR1 and CDR2 are LNHNV and YYDKDF (reference sequence). The CDR3 sequence: CATSRAPGLAGVVEQYF. For the CDR3, the DNA is TGTGCCACCAGCAGAGCTCCGGGACTAGCGGGAGTCGTCGAGCAGTACTTC.

The genes are TRBV6-5 and TRBJ1-2, with 8 bases aligning to TRBD1. V lost 5 bases, J lost 2 bases, and 4 bases stayed unmatched. Germline CDR1 reads MNHEY; CDR2 reads SVGAGI. The CDR3 length is 14 residues. CDR3 sequence: CASSRTGPNYGYTF. DNA of the CDR3: TGTGCCAGCAGTAGGACAGGGCCAAACTATGGCTACACCTTC.

The table lists this clone with a few counts. The rearrangement joins TRBV2 to TRBJ1-4, with TRBD1 matching 10 bases. This CDR3 comprises 15 residues. J was trimmed by 4 bases and V by 7 bases; bases with no gene match: 6. Germline lookup yields CDR1 SNHLY and CDR2 FYNNEI. Here the CDR3 reads CASTGQGRFNEKLFF. CDR3 bases: TGTGCCAGCACGGGACAGGGGAGGTTTAATGAAAAACTGTTTTTT.

This chain connects TRBV30 to TRBJ1-1, with 9 bases identical to TRBD1. J was trimmed by 4 bases and V by 7 bases; bases with no gene match: 10. In germline, CDR1 is GTSNPN, CDR2 SVGIG (reference sequence). The CDR3 totals 14 residues. This CDR3 reads CASQTGGDGTEAFF. As DNA, the CDR3 is TGTGCCTCACAGACAGGGGGGGATGGCACTGAAGCTTTCTTT.

This chain links TRBV19 with TRBJ1-5, with D possibly being TRBD1 (5 bases). Trimming pared 8 bases from V and 2 bases from J, leaving 13 bases between. The length of the CDR3 is 14 residues. Germline V lookup: CDR1 LNHDA, CDR2 SQIVND (reference sequence). The CDR3 here is CASRDSSGNQPQHF. The DNA of the CDR3 is TGTGCCAGTCGAGACAGTTCGGGCAATCAGCCCCAGCATTTT.

This sequence joins TRBV5-1 and TRBJ1-1, with TRBD1 matching 8 bases. The ends lost 3 bases at V and 2 bases at J; junction bases unmatched: 6. This CDR3 has 15 amino acids. Germline CDR1 reads SGHRS; CDR2 reads YFSETQ. CDR3 in amino acids: CASSSRGPLNTEAFF. Written as DNA, the CDR3 is TGCGCCAGCAGCTCCAGGGGGCCATTAAACACTGAAGCTTTCTTT.

The genes are TRBV7-8 and TRBJ2-2; D is possibly TRBD1 (6 bases). Deletions cut 5 bases from V and 0 bases from J, with 13 bases between. In germline, CDR1 is SGHVS, CDR2 FQNEAQ. This CDR3 spans 16 amino acids. CDR3 sequence (DNA): TGTGCCAGCAGCCAGTCAGGGGTCGCGAACACCGGGGAGCTGTTTTTT. Encoded protein: CASSQSGVANTGELFF.

The rearrangement links TRBV28 to TRBJ2-7; TRBD2 matches 7 bases. Germline CDR1 MDHEN, CDR2 SYDVKM. Unmatched junction bases numbered 27, after V lost 4 bases and J lost 0 bases. The CDR3 covers 22 residues. For the CDR3, the DNA is TGTGCCAGCAGTTCCCCAACCCTCACTAGGGCGGGAGTAGAGTACTTCTCCTACGAGCAGTACTTC. The encoded protein is CASSSPTLTRAGVEYFSYEQYF.

The chain couples TRBV5-4 to TRBJ1-4, with a tentative D call TRBD1 (6 bases). Trimming took off 4 bases at V and 6 bases at J, with 13 bases between the two ends. Per germline, CDR1 SGHNT and CDR2 YYREEE (reference sequence). CDR3 length: 14 amino acids. This CDR3 is CASSHGGADEKLFF. CDR3 in DNA: TGTGCCAGCAGCCACGGGGGGGCAGATGAAAAACTGTTTTTT.